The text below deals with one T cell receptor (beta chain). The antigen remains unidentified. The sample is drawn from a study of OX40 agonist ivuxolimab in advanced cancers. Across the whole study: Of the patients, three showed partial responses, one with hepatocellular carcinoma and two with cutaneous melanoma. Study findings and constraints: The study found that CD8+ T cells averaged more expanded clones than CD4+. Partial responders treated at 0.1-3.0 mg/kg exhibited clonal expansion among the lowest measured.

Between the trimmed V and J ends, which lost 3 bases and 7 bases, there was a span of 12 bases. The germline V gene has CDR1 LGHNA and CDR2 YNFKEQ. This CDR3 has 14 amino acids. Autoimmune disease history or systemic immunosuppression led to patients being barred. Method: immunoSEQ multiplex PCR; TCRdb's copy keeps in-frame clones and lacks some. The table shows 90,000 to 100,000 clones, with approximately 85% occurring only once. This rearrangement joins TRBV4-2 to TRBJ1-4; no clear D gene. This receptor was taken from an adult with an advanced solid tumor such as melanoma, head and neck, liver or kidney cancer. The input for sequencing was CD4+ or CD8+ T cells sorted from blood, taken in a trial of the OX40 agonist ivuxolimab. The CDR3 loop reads CASSHLPLGEKLFF. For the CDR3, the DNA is TGTGCCAGCAGCCATCTTCCACTAGGTGAAAAACTGTTTTTT.